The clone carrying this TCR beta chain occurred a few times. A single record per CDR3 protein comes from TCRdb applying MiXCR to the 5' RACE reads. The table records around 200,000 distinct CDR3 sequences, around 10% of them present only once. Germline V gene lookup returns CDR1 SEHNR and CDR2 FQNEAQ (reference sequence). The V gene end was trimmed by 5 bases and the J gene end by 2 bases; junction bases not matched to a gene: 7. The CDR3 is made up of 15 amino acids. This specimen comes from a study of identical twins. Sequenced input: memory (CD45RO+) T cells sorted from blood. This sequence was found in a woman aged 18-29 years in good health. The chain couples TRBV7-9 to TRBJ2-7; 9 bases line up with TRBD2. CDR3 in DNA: TGTGCCAGCAGCGGTGAGGGACTAGCCACCTACGAGCAGTACTTC. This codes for CASSGEGLATYEQYF.